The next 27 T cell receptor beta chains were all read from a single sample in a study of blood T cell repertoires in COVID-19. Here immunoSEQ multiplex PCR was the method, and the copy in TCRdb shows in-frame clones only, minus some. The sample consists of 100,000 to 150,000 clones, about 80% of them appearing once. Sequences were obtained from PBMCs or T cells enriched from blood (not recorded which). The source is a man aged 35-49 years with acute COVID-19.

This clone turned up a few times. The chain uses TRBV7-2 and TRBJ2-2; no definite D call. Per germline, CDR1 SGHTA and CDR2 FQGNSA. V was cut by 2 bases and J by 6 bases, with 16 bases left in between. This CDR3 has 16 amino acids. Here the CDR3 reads CASSLNSGSWAGELFF. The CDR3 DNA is TGTGCCAGCAGCTTAAATAGTGGTAGCTGGGCCGGGGAGCTGTTTTTT.

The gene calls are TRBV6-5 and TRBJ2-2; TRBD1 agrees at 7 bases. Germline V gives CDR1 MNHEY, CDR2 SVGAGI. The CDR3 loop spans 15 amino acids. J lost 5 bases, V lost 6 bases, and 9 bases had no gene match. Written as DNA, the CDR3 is TGTGCCAGCAGATCAGGACAGGTGGAAACCGGGGAGCTGTTTTTT. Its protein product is CASRSGQVETGELFF.

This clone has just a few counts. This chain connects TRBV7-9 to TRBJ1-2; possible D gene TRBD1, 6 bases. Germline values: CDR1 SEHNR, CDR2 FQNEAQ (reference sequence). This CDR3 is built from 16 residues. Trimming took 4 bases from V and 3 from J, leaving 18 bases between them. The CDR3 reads CASSSHLGGRYYGYTF. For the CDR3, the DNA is TGTGCCAGCAGCTCTCATTTAGGGGGTCGCTACTATGGCTACACCTTC.

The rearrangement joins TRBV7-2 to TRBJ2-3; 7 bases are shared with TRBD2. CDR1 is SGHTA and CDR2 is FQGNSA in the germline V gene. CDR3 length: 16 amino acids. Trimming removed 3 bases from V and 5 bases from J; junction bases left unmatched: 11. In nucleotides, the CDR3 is TGTGCCAGCAGCTTCCTAGCGGCGAATTGGGGAGATACGCAGTATTTT. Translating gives CASSFLAANWGDTQYF. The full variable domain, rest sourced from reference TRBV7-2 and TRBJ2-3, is GAGVSQSPSNKVTEKGKDVELRCDPISGHTALYWYRQSLGQGLEFLIYFQGNSAPDKSGLPSDRFSAERTGGSVSTLTIQRTQQEDSAVYLCASSFLAANWGDTQYFGPGTRLTVL.

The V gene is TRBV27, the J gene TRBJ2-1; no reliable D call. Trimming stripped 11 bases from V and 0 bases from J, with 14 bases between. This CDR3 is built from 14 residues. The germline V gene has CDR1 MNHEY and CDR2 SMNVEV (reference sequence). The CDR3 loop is CAAKRESSYNEQFF. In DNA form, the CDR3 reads TGTGCCGCAAAGAGAGAAAGCTCCTACAATGAGCAGTTCTTC.

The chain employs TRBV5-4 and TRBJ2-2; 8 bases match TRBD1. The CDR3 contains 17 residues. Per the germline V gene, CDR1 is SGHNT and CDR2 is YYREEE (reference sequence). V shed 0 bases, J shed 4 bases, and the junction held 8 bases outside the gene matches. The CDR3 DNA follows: TGTGCCAGCAGCTTGGGGGGAGCAGGGGGCAGCACCGGGGAGCTGTTTTTT. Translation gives CASSLGGAGGSTGELFF.

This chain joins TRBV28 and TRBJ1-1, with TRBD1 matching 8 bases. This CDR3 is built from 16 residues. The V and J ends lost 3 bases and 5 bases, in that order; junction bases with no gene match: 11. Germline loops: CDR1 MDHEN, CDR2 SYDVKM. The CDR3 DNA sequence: TGTGCCAGCAGTTTCCCCGCCAGGGGGCAAGTAACTGAAGCTTTCTTT. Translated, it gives CASSFPARGQVTEAFF.

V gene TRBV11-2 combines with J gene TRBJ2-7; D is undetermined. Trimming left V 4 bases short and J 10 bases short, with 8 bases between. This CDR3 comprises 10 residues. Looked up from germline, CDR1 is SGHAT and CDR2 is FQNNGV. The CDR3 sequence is CASSSRRQYF. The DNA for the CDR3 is TGTGCCAGCAGCTCCCGGAGACAGTACTTC.

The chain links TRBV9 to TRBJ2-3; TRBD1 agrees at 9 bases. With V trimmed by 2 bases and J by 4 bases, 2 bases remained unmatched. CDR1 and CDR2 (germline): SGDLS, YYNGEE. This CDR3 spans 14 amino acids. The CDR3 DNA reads TGTGCCAGCAGCGTGAGACAGGGGGCAGATACGCAGTATTTT. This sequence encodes CASSVRQGADTQYF.

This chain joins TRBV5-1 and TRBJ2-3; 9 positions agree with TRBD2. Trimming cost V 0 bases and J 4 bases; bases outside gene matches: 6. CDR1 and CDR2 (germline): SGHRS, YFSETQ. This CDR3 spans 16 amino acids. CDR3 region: CASSLGAGGPPDTQYF. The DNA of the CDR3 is TGCGCCAGCAGCTTGGGGGCGGGAGGGCCGCCAGATACGCAGTATTTT. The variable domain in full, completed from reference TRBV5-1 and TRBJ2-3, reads KAGVTQTPRYLIKTRGQQVTLSCSPISGHRSVSWYQQTPGQGLQFLFEYFSETQRNKGNFPGRFSGRQFSNSRSEMNVSTLELGDSALYLCASSLGAGGPPDTQYFGPGTRLTVL.

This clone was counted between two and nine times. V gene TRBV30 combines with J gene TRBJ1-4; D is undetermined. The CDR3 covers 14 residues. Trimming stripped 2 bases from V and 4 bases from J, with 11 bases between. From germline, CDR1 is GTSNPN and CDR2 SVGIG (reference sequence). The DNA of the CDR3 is TGTGCCTGGAGTCAGATTGGCCTTAATGAAAAACTGTTTTTT. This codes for CAWSQIGLNEKLFF.

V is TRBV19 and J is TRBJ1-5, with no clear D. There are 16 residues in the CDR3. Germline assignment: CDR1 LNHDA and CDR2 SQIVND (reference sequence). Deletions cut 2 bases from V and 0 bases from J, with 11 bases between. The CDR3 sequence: CASSITGTASNQPQHF. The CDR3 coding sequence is TGTGCCAGTAGTATAACGGGAACCGCTAGCAATCAGCCCCAGCATTTT.

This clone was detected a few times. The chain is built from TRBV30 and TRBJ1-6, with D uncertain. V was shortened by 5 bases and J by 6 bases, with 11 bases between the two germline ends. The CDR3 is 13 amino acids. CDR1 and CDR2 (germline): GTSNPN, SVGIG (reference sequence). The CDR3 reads CAWARGFNSPLHF. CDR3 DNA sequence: TGTGCCTGGGCAAGAGGATTTAATTCACCCCTCCACTTT.

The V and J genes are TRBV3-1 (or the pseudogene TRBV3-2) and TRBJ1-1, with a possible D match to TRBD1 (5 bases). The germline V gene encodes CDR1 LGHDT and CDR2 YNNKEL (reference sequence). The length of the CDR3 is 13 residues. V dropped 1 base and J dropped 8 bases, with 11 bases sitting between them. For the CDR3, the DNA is TGTGCCAGCAGCCAAGCTGAGGCAGGGGAAGCTTTCTTT. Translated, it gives CASSQAEAGEAFF.

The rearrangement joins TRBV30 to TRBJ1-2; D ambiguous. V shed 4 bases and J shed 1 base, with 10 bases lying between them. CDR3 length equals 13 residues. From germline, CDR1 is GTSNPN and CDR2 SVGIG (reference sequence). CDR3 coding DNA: TGTGCCTGGAACTATGGACTTAACTATGGCTACACCTTC. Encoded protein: CAWNYGLNYGYTF.

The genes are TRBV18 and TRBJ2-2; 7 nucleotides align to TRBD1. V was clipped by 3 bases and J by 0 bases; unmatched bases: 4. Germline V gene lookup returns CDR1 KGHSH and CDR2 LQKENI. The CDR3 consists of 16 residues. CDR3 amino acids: CASSPLGTANTGELFF. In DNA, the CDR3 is TGTGCCAGCTCACCCCTCGGGACAGCGAACACCGGGGAGCTGTTTTTT.

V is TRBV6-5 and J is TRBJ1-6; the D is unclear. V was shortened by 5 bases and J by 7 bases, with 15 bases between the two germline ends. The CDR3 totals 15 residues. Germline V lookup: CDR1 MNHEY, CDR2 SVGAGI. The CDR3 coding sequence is TGTGCCAGCAGTACTGACCGGGTTTTCAATTCACCCCTCCACTTT. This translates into CASSTDRVFNSPLHF.

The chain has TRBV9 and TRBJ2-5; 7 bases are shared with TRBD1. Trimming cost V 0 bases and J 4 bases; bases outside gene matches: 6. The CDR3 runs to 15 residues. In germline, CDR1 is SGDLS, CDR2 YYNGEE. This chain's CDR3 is CASSVDEGAGETQYF. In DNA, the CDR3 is TGTGCCAGCAGCGTAGACGAGGGGGCTGGAGAGACCCAGTACTTC.

CDR3 DNA: TGTGCCACCAGCGGGGGACAGGGGGTAAATGAGCAGTTCTTC. Translation: CATSGGQGVNEQFF. The chain has TRBV15 and TRBJ2-1; 11 bases map to TRBD1. Per the germline V gene, CDR1 is LNHNV and CDR2 is YYDKDF (reference sequence). V gave up 5 bases and J gave up 7 bases; unmatched junction bases: 4. The CDR3 extends over 14 amino acids.

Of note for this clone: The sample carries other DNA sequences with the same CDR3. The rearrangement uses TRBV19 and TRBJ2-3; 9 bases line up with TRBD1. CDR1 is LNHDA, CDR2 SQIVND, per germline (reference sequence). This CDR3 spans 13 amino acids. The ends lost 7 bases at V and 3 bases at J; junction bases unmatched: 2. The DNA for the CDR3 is TGTGCCAGTAAGGGACAGGGTACAGATACGCAGTATTTT. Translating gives CASKGQGTDTQYF. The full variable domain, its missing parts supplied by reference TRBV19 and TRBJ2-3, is DGGITQSPKYLFRKEGQNVTLSCEQNLNHDAMYWYRQDPGQGLRLIYYSQIVNDFQKGDIAEGYSVSREKKESFPLTVTSAQKNPTAFYLCASKGQGTDTQYFGPGTRLTVL.

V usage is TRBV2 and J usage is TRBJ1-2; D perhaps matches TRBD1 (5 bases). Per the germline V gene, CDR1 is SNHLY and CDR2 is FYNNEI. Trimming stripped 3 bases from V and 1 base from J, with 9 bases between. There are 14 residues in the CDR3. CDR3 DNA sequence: TGTGCCAGCAGTGATCCCAGGGATAACTATGGCTACACCTTC. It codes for CASSDPRDNYGYTF.

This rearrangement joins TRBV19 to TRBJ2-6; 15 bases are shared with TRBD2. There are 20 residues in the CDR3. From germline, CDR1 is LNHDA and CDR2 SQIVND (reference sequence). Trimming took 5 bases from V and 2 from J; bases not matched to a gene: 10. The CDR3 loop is CASSSRTSGRAGPGANVLTF. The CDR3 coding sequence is TGTGCCAGTAGTTCACGGACTAGCGGGAGGGCTGGGCCTGGGGCCAACGTCCTGACTTTC.

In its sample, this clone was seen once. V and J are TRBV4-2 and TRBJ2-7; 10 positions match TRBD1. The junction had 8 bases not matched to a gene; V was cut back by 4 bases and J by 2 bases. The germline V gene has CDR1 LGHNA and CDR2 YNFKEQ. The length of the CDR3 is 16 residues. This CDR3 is CASSPSRDRGTYEQYF. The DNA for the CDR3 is TGTGCCAGCAGCCCGAGTCGGGACAGGGGTACCTACGAGCAGTACTTC.

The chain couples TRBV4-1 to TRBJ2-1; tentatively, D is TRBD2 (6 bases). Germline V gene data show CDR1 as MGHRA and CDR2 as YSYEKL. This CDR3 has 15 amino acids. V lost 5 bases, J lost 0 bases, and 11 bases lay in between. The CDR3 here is CASSDPGGSYNEQFF. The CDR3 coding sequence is TGCGCCAGCAGCGATCCCGGGGGCTCCTACAATGAGCAGTTCTTC.

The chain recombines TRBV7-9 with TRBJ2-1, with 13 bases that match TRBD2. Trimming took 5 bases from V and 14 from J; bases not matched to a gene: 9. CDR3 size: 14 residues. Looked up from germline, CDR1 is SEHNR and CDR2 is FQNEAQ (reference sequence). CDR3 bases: TGTGCCAGCAGCGGGACTAGCGGGAAGGTCGGTGAGTTCTTC. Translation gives CASSGTSGKVGEFF. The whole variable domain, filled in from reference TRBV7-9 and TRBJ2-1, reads DTGVSQNPRHKITKRGQNVTFRCDPISEHNRLYWYRQTLGQGPEFLTYFQNEAQLEKSRLLSDRFSAERPKGSFSTLEIQRTEQGDSAMYLCASSGTSGKVGEFFGPGTRLTVL.

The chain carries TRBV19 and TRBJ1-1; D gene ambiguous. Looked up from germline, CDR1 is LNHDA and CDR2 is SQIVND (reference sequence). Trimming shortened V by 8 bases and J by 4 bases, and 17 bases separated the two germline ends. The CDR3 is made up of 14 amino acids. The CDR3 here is CASATARRGTEAFF. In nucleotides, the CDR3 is TGTGCCAGTGCGACGGCCCGACGGGGCACTGAAGCTTTCTTT.

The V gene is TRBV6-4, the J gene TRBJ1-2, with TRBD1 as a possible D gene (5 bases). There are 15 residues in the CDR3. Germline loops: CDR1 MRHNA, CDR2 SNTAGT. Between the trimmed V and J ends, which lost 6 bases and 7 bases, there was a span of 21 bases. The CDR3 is CASRNGIGGWGGYTF. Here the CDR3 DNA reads TGTGCCAGCAGGAACGGGATCGGGGGTTGGGGTGGCTACACCTTC.